Listed below are T cell receptor beta chains from one sample, sequenced in a study of identifying expanded T cells in peripheral blood. Only in-frame clones appear in the TCRdb table, and some are missing; sequencing was by immunoSEQ multiplex PCR. The sample includes some 80,000 clones, roughly 90% of them seen just once. Source material: blood. These receptors originate from a person aged 18-70 years in good health. CDR3s include the opening cysteine and the closing phenylalanine or tryptophan. The D gene is left open where the match is weak. The size field is filled for only some rows; it gives once, few, many or a size class.

d_gene: -
v_gene: TRBV5-1
j_gene: TRBJ2-7
abundance: -
CDR3aa: CASSPRGYEQYF
CDR3nt: TGCGCCAGCAGCCCCCGAGGCTACGAGCAGTACTTC

d_gene: -
v_gene: TRBV9
j_gene: TRBJ1-2
abundance: -
CDR3aa: CASSVDVTGLYGYTF
CDR3nt: TGTGCCAGCAGCGTAGATGTGACAGGCCTTTATGGCTACACCTTC

d_gene: TRBD2
v_gene: TRBV28
j_gene: TRBJ2-2
abundance: -
CDR3aa: CASSFPVGGGLTGELFF
CDR3nt: TGTGCCAGCAGTTTTCCGGTTGGGGGAGGGCTCACCGGGGAGCTGTTTTTT

d_gene: TRBD1
v_gene: TRBV4-1
j_gene: TRBJ2-7
abundance: -
CDR3aa: CASSQDGQGVGEQYF
CDR3nt: TGCGCCAGCAGCCAAGATGGACAGGGGGTGGGGGAGCAGTACTTC

d_gene: TRBD2
v_gene: TRBV7-6
j_gene: TRBJ2-1
abundance: -
CDR3aa: CASSLGLAGVNEQFF
CDR3nt: TGTGCCAGCAGCTTAGGCCTAGCGGGAGTCAATGAGCAGTTCTTC

d_gene: -
v_gene: TRBV10-3
j_gene: TRBJ2-7
abundance: -
CDR3aa: CAINGNSYEQYF
CDR3nt: TGTGCCATCAATGGCAACTCCTACGAGCAGTACTTC

d_gene: -
v_gene: TRBV19
j_gene: TRBJ1-1
abundance: -
CDR3aa: CASSAGSQGNTEAFF
CDR3nt: TGTGCCAGTAGTGCAGGGTCCCAAGGGAACACTGAAGCTTTCTTT

d_gene: -
v_gene: TRBV18
j_gene: TRBJ1-2
abundance: -
CDR3aa: CASSQQGAAYGYTF
CDR3nt: TGTGCCAGCTCACAGCAAGGGGCGGCCTATGGCTACACCTTC

d_gene: -
v_gene: TRBV19
j_gene: TRBJ1-2
abundance: -
CDR3aa: CASSTQVTAGYTF
CDR3nt: TGTGCCAGTAGTACTCAAGTCACTGCGGGCTACACCTTC

d_gene: TRBD2
v_gene: TRBV9
j_gene: TRBJ2-1
abundance: -
CDR3aa: CASSSREGTYNEQFF
CDR3nt: TGTGCCAGCAGCTCCCGGGAGGGTACCTACAATGAGCAGTTCTTC

d_gene: -
v_gene: TRBV14
j_gene: TRBJ1-1
abundance: -
CDR3aa: CASSQELMTEEAFF
CDR3nt: TGTGCCAGCAGCCAAGAACTAATGACAGAAGAAGCTTTCTTT

d_gene: -
v_gene: TRBV9
j_gene: TRBJ1-4
abundance: -
CDR3aa: CASSASWGGEKLFF
CDR3nt: TGTGCCAGCAGCGCGTCGTGGGGGGGTGAAAAACTGTTTTTT

d_gene: -
v_gene: TRBV19
j_gene: TRBJ2-7
abundance: few
CDR3aa: CASSPYSPSYEQYF
CDR3nt: TGTGCCAGTAGTCCGTATTCTCCCTCCTACGAGCAGTACTTC

d_gene: TRBD1
v_gene: TRBV18
j_gene: TRBJ1-1
abundance: -
CDR3aa: CASSPAGTGKGRNEAFF
CDR3nt: TGTGCCAGCTCACCAGCGGGGACAGGGAAAGGAAGGAATGAAGCTTTCTTT

d_gene: -
v_gene: TRBV7-9
j_gene: TRBJ1-1
abundance: -
CDR3aa: CASTLMGSTNTEAFF
CDR3nt: TGTGCCAGCACCCTTATGGGATCCACGAACACTGAAGCTTTCTTT

d_gene: -
v_gene: TRBV7-8
j_gene: TRBJ2-7
abundance: -
CDR3aa: CASSIDQTQYF
CDR3nt: TGTGCCAGCAGCATCGACCAGACGCAGTACTTC

d_gene: -
v_gene: TRBV13
j_gene: TRBJ1-1
abundance: once
CDR3aa: CASSLGGGGTPEAFF
CDR3nt: TGTGCCAGCAGCTTAGGTGGGGGGGGTACGCCTGAAGCTTTCTTT

d_gene: -
v_gene: TRBV6-5
j_gene: TRBJ2-7
abundance: -
CDR3aa: CASSYSVGRAYEQYF
CDR3nt: TGTGCCAGCAGTTACTCGGTAGGGCGGGCCTACGAGCAGTACTTC

d_gene: TRBD2
v_gene: TRBV19
j_gene: TRBJ2-4
abundance: -
CDR3aa: CASSTSGSFGQYF
CDR3nt: TGTGCCAGTAGTACTAGCGGGAGTTTCGGGCAGTACTTC

d_gene: TRBD1
v_gene: TRBV5-6
j_gene: TRBJ1-2
abundance: -
CDR3aa: CASSLGTGAGYTF
CDR3nt: TGTGCCAGCAGCTTAGGGACAGGGGCTGGCTACACCTTC

d_gene: -
v_gene: TRBV27
j_gene: TRBJ1-2
abundance: few
CDR3aa: CASSLEWAPRGGYTF
CDR3nt: TGTGCCAGCAGTTTAGAATGGGCGCCCAGAGGTGGCTACACCTTC

d_gene: -
v_gene: TRBV5-1
j_gene: TRBJ2-7
abundance: -
CDR3aa: CASSLANSYEQYF
CDR3nt: TGCGCTAGCAGCTTGGCCAACTCCTACGAGCAGTACTTC

d_gene: -
v_gene: TRBV6-1
j_gene: TRBJ1-2
abundance: -
CDR3aa: CASSAREALYGYTF
CDR3nt: TGTGCCAGCAGTGCAAGGGAGGCGCTCTATGGCTACACCTTC

d_gene: -
v_gene: TRBV27
j_gene: TRBJ1-5
abundance: -
CDR3aa: CASSLLGVRRNQPQHF
CDR3nt: TGTGCCAGCAGTTTATTAGGGGTAAGACGCAATCAGCCCCAGCATTTT

d_gene: -
v_gene: TRBV7-9
j_gene: TRBJ2-5
abundance: -
CDR3aa: CASSPQVQETQYF
CDR3nt: TGTGCCAGCAGCCCTCAGGTACAAGAGACCCAGTACTTC

d_gene: TRBD1
v_gene: TRBV7-2
j_gene: TRBJ1-2
abundance: once
CDR3aa: CASSLDETGAGGYTF
CDR3nt: TGTGCCAGCAGCTTAGATGAGACAGGGGCGGGTGGCTACACCTTC

d_gene: -
v_gene: TRBV30
j_gene: TRBJ1-5
abundance: -
CDR3aa: CAWSQLRNQPQHF
CDR3nt: TGTGCCTGGAGTCAACTCAGAAATCAGCCCCAGCATTTT

d_gene: -
v_gene: TRBV12-5
j_gene: TRBJ1-1
abundance: -
CDR3aa: CASGPGPADTEAFF
CDR3nt: TGTGCTAGTGGACCCGGACCCGCGGACACTGAAGCTTTCTTT

d_gene: -
v_gene: TRBV6-5
j_gene: TRBJ1-2
abundance: few
CDR3aa: CASGSSGGYTF
CDR3nt: TGTGCCAGCGGGTCCTCGGGGGGCTACACCTTC

d_gene: -
v_gene: TRBV27
j_gene: TRBJ2-1
abundance: -
CDR3aa: CASSSIPGRRAGDEQFF
CDR3nt: TGTGCCAGCAGTTCCATCCCGGGACGGCGGGCCGGGGATGAGCAGTTCTTC

d_gene: TRBD1
v_gene: TRBV7-2
j_gene: TRBJ2-7
abundance: -
CDR3aa: CASSSRSGQAEQYF
CDR3nt: TGTGCCAGCAGCTCCCGTTCAGGACAGGCCGAGCAGTACTTC

d_gene: TRBD1
v_gene: TRBV5-1
j_gene: TRBJ1-3
abundance: few
CDR3aa: CASSMGQGNTIYF
CDR3nt: TGCGCCAGCAGCATGGGACAGGGAAACACCATATATTTT

d_gene: -
v_gene: TRBV4-1
j_gene: TRBJ1-6
abundance: -
CDR3aa: CASSQTGQPNSPLHF
CDR3nt: TGCGCCAGCAGCCAGACTGGACAGCCTAATTCACCCCTCCACTTT

d_gene: -
v_gene: TRBV5-6
j_gene: TRBJ1-4
abundance: -
CDR3aa: CASNLGATNEKLFF
CDR3nt: TGTGCCAGCAACCTAGGGGCAACTAATGAAAAACTGTTTTTT

d_gene: TRBD2
v_gene: TRBV19
j_gene: TRBJ2-7
abundance: once
CDR3aa: CASSRGKGSGRDEQYF
CDR3nt: TGTGCCAGTAGTAGGGGAAAGGGATCGGGGAGGGACGAGCAGTACTTC